This T cell receptor beta chain derives from a study of siplizumab effects on memory and regulatory T cells. Per individual sample, about 100,000 TCR templates were assayed. Using immunoSEQ multiplex PCR, the repertoire was profiled, and TCRdb retains in-frame clones only, with some absent. The table records about 40,000 clones, more than 70% of them present only once. Donor pairs, three in total, had unstimulated naive, memory, effector memory and TEMRA subsets sequenced. Sequences were obtained from naive CD4+ T cells sorted from blood. The TCR was taken from a human donor in good health.

The CDR3 DNA is TGCGCCAGCAGCTCACAGGGGCCCGGGGAGCTGTTTTTT. This encodes CASSSQGPGELFF. The chain is built from TRBV5-1 and TRBJ2-2; 7 bases are shared with TRBD1. Trimming took 3 bases from V and 6 from J; bases not matched to a gene: 2. There are 13 residues in the CDR3. Looked up from germline, CDR1 is SGHRS and CDR2 is YFSETQ.